The clone carrying this TCR beta chain was counted a single time. The antigen remains undetermined. The sample originates from a study of blood T cells in healthy people across ages. A second PCR of about 7 to 12 cycles used a sample-barcoded 5' primer and a J-beta primer mix. One entry per CDR3 protein, called by TCRdb with MiXCR from the 5' RACE reads. The sample includes about 930,000 distinct CDR3 sequences, 25% to 35% of them seen just once. Donors were healthy Caucasian individuals from Russia aged roughly 6 to 95. CDR3 length: 14 residues. Trimming took 2 bases from V and 5 from J, leaving 9 bases between them. The germline V gene encodes CDR1 SGHTA and CDR2 FQGTGA. Regarding the study as a whole: Versus aged donors, long-lived donors had higher diversity and more naive CD4+ cells.

The same data also went into a second study, on T cells of mothers and their children.

The sequenced sample was blood. The clonotype was recovered from a woman aged 40 to 50 in good health. This chain links TRBV7-3 with TRBJ1-4; weak D call: TRBD1 (5 bases). Here the CDR3 DNA reads TGTGCCAGCAGCTTATTCGCAGGGAATGAAAAACTGTTTTTT. Encoded protein: CASSLFAGNEKLFF.